This T cell receptor (beta chain) was identified in a study of patients and donors after allogeneic stem cell transplantation. This clonotype has only a few counts. TCRdb used MiXCR to reprocess the RT-PCR reads, holding one entry per CDR3 protein. The sample lists roughly 250,000 distinct CDR3 sequences, 13% to 15% occurring once. Specimen: blood, either unsorted or a sorted T cell fraction (not recorded which). This receptor was obtained from a human donor who was either an allogeneic HSCT recipient or a stem cell or donor lymphocyte infusion donor (not recorded which). It is not recorded whose cells these are; they may come from a transplant donor.

In DNA, the CDR3 is TGCGCCAGCAGCTTGGGGTGGAAGCCCGGAGAGACCCAGTACTTC. Residues: CASSLGWKPGETQYF. The gene calls are TRBV5-1 and TRBJ2-5; D not certain. This CDR3 has 15 residues. Trimming took off 0 bases at V and 4 bases at J, with 13 bases between the two ends. The germline V gene has CDR1 SGHRS and CDR2 YFSETQ.